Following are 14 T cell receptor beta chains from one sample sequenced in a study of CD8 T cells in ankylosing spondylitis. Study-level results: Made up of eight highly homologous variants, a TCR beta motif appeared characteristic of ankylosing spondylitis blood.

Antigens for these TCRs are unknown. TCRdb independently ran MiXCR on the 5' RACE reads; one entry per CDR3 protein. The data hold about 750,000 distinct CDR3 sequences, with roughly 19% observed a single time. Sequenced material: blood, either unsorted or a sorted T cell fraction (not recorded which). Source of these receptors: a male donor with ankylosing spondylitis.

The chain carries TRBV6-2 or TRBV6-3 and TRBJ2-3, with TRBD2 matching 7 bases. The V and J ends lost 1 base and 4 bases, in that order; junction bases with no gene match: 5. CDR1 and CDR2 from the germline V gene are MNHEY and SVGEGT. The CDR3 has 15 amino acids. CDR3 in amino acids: CASSYLGGLADTQYF. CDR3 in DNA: TGTGCCAGCAGTTACTTGGGAGGGCTAGCAGATACGCAGTATTTT.

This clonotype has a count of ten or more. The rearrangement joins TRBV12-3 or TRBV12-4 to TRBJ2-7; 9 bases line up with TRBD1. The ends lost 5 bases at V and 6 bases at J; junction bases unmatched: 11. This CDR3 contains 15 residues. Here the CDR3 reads CASSTGGSTPVEQYF. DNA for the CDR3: TGTGCCAGCAGTACAGGGGGCAGCACCCCAGTCGAGCAGTACTTC.

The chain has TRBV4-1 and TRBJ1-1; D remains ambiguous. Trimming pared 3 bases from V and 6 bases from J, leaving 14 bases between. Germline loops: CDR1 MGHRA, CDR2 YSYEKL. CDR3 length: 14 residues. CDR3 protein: CASSHPPVVAEAFF. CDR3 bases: TGCGCCAGCAGCCACCCCCCAGTCGTGGCTGAAGCTTTCTTT.

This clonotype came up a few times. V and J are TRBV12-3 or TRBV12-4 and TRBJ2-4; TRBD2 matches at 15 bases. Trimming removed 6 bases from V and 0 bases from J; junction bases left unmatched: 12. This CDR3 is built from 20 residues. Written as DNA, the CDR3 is TGTGCCAGCAGACGCACTCGGACTAGCGGGGGGGCGATAGCCAAAAACATTCAGTACTTC. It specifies CASRRTRTSGGAIAKNIQYF.

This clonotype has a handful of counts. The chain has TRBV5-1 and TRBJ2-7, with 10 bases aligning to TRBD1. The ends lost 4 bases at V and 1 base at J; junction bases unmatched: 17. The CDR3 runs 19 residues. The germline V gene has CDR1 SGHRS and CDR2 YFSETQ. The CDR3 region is CASSLSGQGFSYGSYEQYF. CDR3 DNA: TGCGCCAGCAGCCTCTCGGGACAGGGGTTTTCCTATGGATCCTACGAGCAGTACTTC.

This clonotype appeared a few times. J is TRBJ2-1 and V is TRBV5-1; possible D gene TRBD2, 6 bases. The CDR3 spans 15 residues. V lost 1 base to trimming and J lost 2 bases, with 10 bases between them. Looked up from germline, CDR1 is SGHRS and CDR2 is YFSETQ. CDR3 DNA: TGCGCCAGCAGCTTGACTAGCCGCCCCTACAATGAGCAGTTCTTC. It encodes CASSLTSRPYNEQFF. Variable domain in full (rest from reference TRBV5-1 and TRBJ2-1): KAGVTQTPRYLIKTRGQQVTLSCSPISGHRSVSWYQQTPGQGLQFLFEYFSETQRNKGNFPGRFSGRQFSNSRSEMNVSTLELGDSALYLCASSLTSRPYNEQFFGPGTRLTVL.

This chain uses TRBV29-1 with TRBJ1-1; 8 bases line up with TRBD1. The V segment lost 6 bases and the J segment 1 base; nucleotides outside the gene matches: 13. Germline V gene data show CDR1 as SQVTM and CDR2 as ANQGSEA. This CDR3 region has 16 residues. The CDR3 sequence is CSVVTTRQGRNTEAFF. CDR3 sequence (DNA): TGCAGCGTCGTAACCACCCGACAGGGGAGGAACACTGAAGCTTTCTTT.

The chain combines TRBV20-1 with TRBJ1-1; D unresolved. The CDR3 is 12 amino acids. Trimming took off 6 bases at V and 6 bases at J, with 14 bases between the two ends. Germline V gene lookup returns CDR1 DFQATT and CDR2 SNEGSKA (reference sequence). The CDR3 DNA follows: TGCAGTGCCATTCTCGGGTGGGCTGAAGCTTTCTTT. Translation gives CSAILGWAEAFF.

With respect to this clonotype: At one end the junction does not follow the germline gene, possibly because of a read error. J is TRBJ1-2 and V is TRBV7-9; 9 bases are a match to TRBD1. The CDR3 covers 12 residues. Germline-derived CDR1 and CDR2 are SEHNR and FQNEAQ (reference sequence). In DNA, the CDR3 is TGTGCCAGCAGCTTAGAGGACAGGGGCTTCACCTTC. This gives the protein CASSLEDRGFTF.

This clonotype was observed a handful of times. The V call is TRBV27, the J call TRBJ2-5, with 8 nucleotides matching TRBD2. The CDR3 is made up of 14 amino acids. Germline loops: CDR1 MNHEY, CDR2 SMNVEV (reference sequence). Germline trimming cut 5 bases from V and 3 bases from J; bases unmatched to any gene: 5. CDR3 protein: CASSRTSLEETQYF. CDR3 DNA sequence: TGTGCCAGCAGTAGGACTAGCCTCGAAGAGACCCAGTACTTC.

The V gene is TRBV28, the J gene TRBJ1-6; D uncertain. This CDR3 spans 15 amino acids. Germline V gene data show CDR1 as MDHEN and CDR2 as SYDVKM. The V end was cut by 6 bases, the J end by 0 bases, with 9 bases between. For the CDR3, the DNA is TGTGCCAGCAGACCTCCGTTCTCCTATAATTCACCCCTCCACTTT. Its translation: CASRPPFSYNSPLHF. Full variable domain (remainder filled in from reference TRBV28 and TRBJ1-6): DVKVTQSSRYLVKRTGEKVFLECVQDMDHENMFWYRQDPGLGLRLIYFSYDVKMKEKGDIPEGYSVSREKKERFSLILESASTNQTSMYLCASRPPFSYNSPLHFGNGTRLTVT.

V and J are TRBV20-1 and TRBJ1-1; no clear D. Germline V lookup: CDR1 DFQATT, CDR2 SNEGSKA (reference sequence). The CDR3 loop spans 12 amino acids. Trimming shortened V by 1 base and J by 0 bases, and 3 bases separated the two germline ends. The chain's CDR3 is CSARGMNTEAFF. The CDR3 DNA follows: TGCAGTGCTAGAGGTATGAACACTGAAGCTTTCTTT.

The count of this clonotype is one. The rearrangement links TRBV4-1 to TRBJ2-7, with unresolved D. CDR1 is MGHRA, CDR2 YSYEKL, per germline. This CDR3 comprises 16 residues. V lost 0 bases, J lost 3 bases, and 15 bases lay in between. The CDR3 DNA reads TGCGCCAGCAGCCAAGATCTCGGGTTGCCCGACTACGAGCAGTACTTC. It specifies CASSQDLGLPDYEQYF.

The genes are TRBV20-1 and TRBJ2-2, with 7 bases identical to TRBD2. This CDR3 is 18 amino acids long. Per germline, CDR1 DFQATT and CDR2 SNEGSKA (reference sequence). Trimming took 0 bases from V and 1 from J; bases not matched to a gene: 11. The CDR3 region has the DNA TGCAGTGCTAGAGAGGGACTAACCTATCAACTGAACACCGGGGAGCTGTTTTTT. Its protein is CSAREGLTYQLNTGELFF.